The 32 T cell receptor beta chains listed next were all sequenced from one sample in a study of CD8+CD57+ T cells in acquired aplastic anemia. Genomic DNA was employed as the template in profiling TCR beta VDJ and CDR3. Each CDR3 protein is one row after TCRdb ran MiXCR on the reads. The sample lists 200,000 or so distinct CDR3 sequences, 64% seen once, with roughly 46% in the top ten. The sequencing sample was made of sorted CD4+, CD8+, or CD8+CD57+ T cells (not recorded which) from PBMCs. The receptors originated from a human donor with severe aplastic anemia or a healthy control (not recorded which).

The V and J genes are TRBV14 and TRBJ1-2; no firm D call. Trimming cost V 3 bases and J 2 bases, with 10 bases left between them. The V gene's germline CDR1 is SGHDN and CDR2 FVKESK. The CDR3 length is 14 residues. CDR3 loop: CASSQDGRNYGYTF. The CDR3 DNA follows: TGTGCCAGCAGCCAGGACGGGAGGAACTATGGCTACACCTTC.

V is TRBV15 and J is TRBJ2-5; TRBD2 agrees at 11 bases. After removal of 1 base from V and 4 bases from J, the junction contained 8 bases not matched to a gene. Germline values: CDR1 LNHNV, CDR2 YYDKDF (reference sequence). The CDR3 has 17 amino acids. The CDR3 region is CATSRVLAGGSGETQYF. The CDR3 nucleotides read TGTGCCACCAGCAGAGTTCTAGCGGGAGGTAGTGGAGAGACCCAGTACTTC.

This clonotype was counted ten times or more. The chain combines TRBV7-2 with TRBJ2-3; 11 bases map to TRBD2. The V and J ends lost 3 bases and 7 bases, in that order; junction bases with no gene match: 6. This CDR3 contains 15 residues. Germline loops: CDR1 SGHTA, CDR2 FQGNSA. As DNA, the CDR3 is TGTGCCAGCAGCTTTACGACTAGCGGGATTAATACGCAGTATTTT. Its protein product is CASSFTTSGINTQYF.

This clonotype was found many times. The V and J genes are TRBV5-1 and TRBJ2-7; no reliable D call. The CDR3 runs to 12 residues. Germline lookup yields CDR1 SGHRS and CDR2 YFSETQ. The V end lost 4 bases, the J end lost 4 bases, and 9 bases lay between the germline ends. CDR3 sequence: CASSSPGYEQYF. CDR3 sequence (DNA): TGCGCCAGCAGCAGCCCAGGATACGAGCAGTACTTC.

Comment on this clonotype: The junction departs from germline at one end; a sequencing error may be responsible. This sequence joins TRBV12-3 or TRBV12-4 and TRBJ2-7, with no clear D. This CDR3 is built from 11 residues. DNA of the CDR3: TGTGCTAGCAGGTATGGGAACGAGCAGTACTTC. Encoded protein: CASRYGNEQYF.

In nucleotides, the CDR3 is TGTGCCAGCAGCTTAGGCGGGGGTATCAATGAGCAGTTCTTC. It specifies CASSLGGGINEQFF. This sequence joins TRBV7-3 and TRBJ2-1; TRBD2 agrees at 7 bases. This CDR3 comprises 14 residues. Germline V gene data show CDR1 as SGHTA and CDR2 as FQGTGA. The ends lost 2 bases at V and 6 bases at J; junction bases unmatched: 4.

The chain carries TRBV11-2 and TRBJ2-5; D is perhaps TRBD1 (5 bases). Between the trimmed V and J ends, which lost 1 base and 1 base, there was a span of 7 bases. The germline V gene has CDR1 SGHAT and CDR2 FQNNGV. This CDR3 has 14 residues. CDR3 in DNA: TGTGCCAGCAGCTTAGGGACATTCCAAGAGACCCAGTACTTC. Translation: CASSLGTFQETQYF.

This clonotype was seen ten or more times. The chain recombines TRBV19 with TRBJ2-7; D perhaps matches TRBD1 (6 bases). Germline V gene sequence: CDR1 LNHDA, CDR2 SQIVND (reference sequence). This CDR3 contains 16 residues. V gave up 2 bases and J gave up 3 bases, with 17 bases separating them. CDR3 region: CASSILGPGDVYEQYF. The CDR3 nucleotides read TGTGCCAGTAGTATACTGGGGCCAGGGGATGTCTACGAGCAGTACTTC.

This clonotype has a handful of counts. The V gene is TRBV6-1, the J gene TRBJ2-2; 7 nucleotides match TRBD1. With V trimmed by 8 bases and J by 3 bases, 6 bases remained unmatched. Germline lookup yields CDR1 MNHNS and CDR2 SASEGT. This CDR3 comprises 14 residues. DNA for the CDR3: TGTGCCAGCTTTCGACAGGGCGACACCGGGGAGCTGTTTTTT. Amino acid sequence: CASFRQGDTGELFF.

This clonotype was seen once. This chain uses TRBV24-1 with TRBJ1-2, with D tentatively TRBD1 (5 bases). Trimming removed 4 bases at V and 5 bases at J, with 19 bases between. Germline lookup yields CDR1 KGHDR and CDR2 SFDVKD. The length of the CDR3 is 16 residues. The CDR3 bases are TGTGCCACCAGTGAGCTGTCCACAGGAGGAGCATATGGCTACACCTTC. This encodes CATSELSTGGAYGYTF.

This clonotype was observed many times. J is TRBJ2-7 and V is TRBV27, with TRBD2 matching over 9 bases. Germline CDR1 reads MNHEY; CDR2 reads SMNVEV (reference sequence). The CDR3 covers 15 residues. V lost 2 bases, J lost 2 bases, and 4 bases stayed unmatched. The CDR3 DNA follows: TGTGCCAGCAGTTTAAGGGCGGGGGGGCCCTACGAGCAGTACTTC. Its translation is CASSLRAGGPYEQYF.

This clonotype was seen just once. This rearrangement joins TRBV6-5 to TRBJ2-5; 10 bases line up with TRBD1. The end of the DNA is better explained by TRBJ2-7, so the J call may be wrong. CDR1 and CDR2 (germline): MNHEY, SVGAGI. The CDR3 is 14 residues long. The CDR3 bases are TGTGCCAGCAGTAGGGACAGGGGACACTACGAGCAGTACTTC. Residues: CASSRDRGHYEQYF.

The V call is TRBV5-6, the J call TRBJ1-6; D is perhaps TRBD1 (5 bases). The V end lost 5 bases, the J end lost 8 bases, and 17 bases lay between the germline ends. CDR3 length: 15 amino acids. CDR1 and CDR2 from the germline V gene are SGHDT and YYEEEE. CDR3 bases: TGTGCCAGCAGTTTTACGGGGGGACCTGATTCACCCCTCCACTTT. Amino acids: CASSFTGGPDSPLHF.

This clonotype ranks as medium-sized. The chain recombines TRBV2 with TRBJ2-5; 7 nucleotides agree with TRBD1. This CDR3 spans 13 amino acids. With 3 bases clipped from V and 5 bases from J, the junction kept 3 bases outside the gene matches. Looked up from germline, CDR1 is SNHLY and CDR2 is FYNNEI. CDR3 in DNA: TGTGCCAGCAGTGACGGACAGGAGGAGACCCAGTACTTC. This codes for CASSDGQEETQYF.

At least ten counts were recorded for this clonotype. The rearrangement joins TRBV7-8 to TRBJ2-2; D could derive from TRBD1 or TRBD2 (5 bases each). Germline V gene data show CDR1 as SGHVS and CDR2 as FQNEAQ. CDR3 length: 15 residues. V lost 5 bases to trimming and J lost 6 bases, with 16 bases between them. CDR3: CASSLRDADSGELFF. The CDR3 coding sequence is TGTGCCAGCAGCCTCCGGGACGCAGACTCCGGGGAGCTGTTTTTT.

This clonotype was counted ten times or more. The V and J genes are TRBV7-9 and TRBJ2-1; D not resolved. The CDR3 extends over 13 amino acids. The germline V and J ends were trimmed by 2 bases and 9 bases, with 11 bases remaining between them. The germline gives CDR1 SEHNR, CDR2 FQNEAQ (reference sequence). The CDR3 is CASSLSPSVEQFF. The CDR3 DNA sequence: TGTGCCAGCAGCTTATCCCCCTCAGTTGAGCAGTTCTTC.

The V call is TRBV7-9, the J call TRBJ2-1; unclear D gene. CDR3 length equals 13 residues. Between the trimmed V and J ends, which lost 1 base and 6 bases, there was a span of 7 bases. Germline V gives CDR1 SEHNR, CDR2 FQNEAQ (reference sequence). CDR3 sequence: CASSLVPPNEQFF. As DNA, the CDR3 is TGTGCCAGCAGCTTAGTTCCGCCCAATGAGCAGTTCTTC.

The sample holds many counts of this clonotype. The CDR3 nucleotides read TGTGCCAGTAGTAACGGCTTTAATGGCTACACCTTC. This sequence encodes CASSNGFNGYTF. The chain carries TRBV19 and TRBJ1-2, with D unclear. Germline CDR1 LNHDA, CDR2 SQIVND (reference sequence). The V end lost 4 bases, the J end lost 6 bases, and 9 bases lay between the germline ends. There are 12 residues in the CDR3.

V and J are TRBV20-1 and TRBJ2-1, with unresolved D. V was clipped by 3 bases and J by 0 bases, with 6 bases between them. CDR3 length: 13 residues. CDR1 and CDR2 (germline): DFQATT, SNEGSKA (reference sequence). This chain's CDR3 is CSASGFSYNEQFF. In nucleotides, the CDR3 is TGCAGTGCTAGCGGTTTCTCCTACAATGAGCAGTTCTTC.

This clonotype showed up many times. The chain carries TRBV4-3 and TRBJ2-1; 13 nucleotides agree with TRBD2. Germline V gene sequence: CDR1 LGHNA, CDR2 YSLEER. This CDR3 region has 15 residues. The V segment lost 1 base and the J segment 7 bases; nucleotides outside the gene matches: 1. CDR3 in amino acids: CASSQGTSGGNEQFF. As DNA, the CDR3 is TGCGCCAGCAGCCAAGGGACTAGCGGGGGAAATGAGCAGTTCTTC.

This clonotype showed up just once. This sequence joins TRBV12-3 or TRBV12-4 and TRBJ1-2; 7 nucleotides line up with TRBD1. Trimming took 6 bases from V and 3 from J; bases not matched to a gene: 10. This CDR3 is 15 amino acids long. The CDR3 protein is CASSPRQGVHYGYTF. CDR3 DNA: TGTGCCAGCAGCCCTAGACAGGGTGTGCACTATGGCTACACCTTC.

This clonotype was counted ten times or more. The V and J genes are TRBV13 and TRBJ1-1, with D uncertain. The germline V gene encodes CDR1 PRHDT and CDR2 FYEKMQ (reference sequence). The ends were cut back, 5 bases at V and 1 base at J, with 11 bases in the middle. The CDR3 loop spans 14 amino acids. This CDR3 reads CASSQPGANTEAFF. The CDR3 DNA reads as TGTGCCAGCAGCCAACCAGGAGCGAACACTGAAGCTTTCTTT.

The chain combines TRBV7-2 with TRBJ2-3; 9 bases match TRBD2. The CDR3 totals 17 residues. Germline lookup yields CDR1 SGHTA and CDR2 FQGNSA. V shed 1 base, J shed 4 bases, and the junction held 9 bases outside the gene matches. The DNA of the CDR3 is TGTGCCAGCAGCTTAGTTGGGGCTAGCGGGGCCCCAGATACGCAGTATTTT. The encoded protein is CASSLVGASGAPDTQYF.

V is TRBV29-1 and J is TRBJ1-2; D not certain. The CDR3 is 11 amino acids. Germline V CDR1 and CDR2: SQVTM, ANQGSEA. With 8 bases removed from V and 6 bases from J, the gap between germline ends came to 13 bases. The DNA for the CDR3 is TGCAGCCGTCCGGGGTACCATGGCTACACCTTC. Amino acids: CSRPGYHGYTF.

The count of this clonotype is one. The chain recombines TRBV11-2 with TRBJ1-4; no clear D gene. The germline CDR1 and CDR2 sequences are SGHAT and FQNNGV. This CDR3 has 15 amino acids. Trimming took off 3 bases at V and 3 bases at J, with 11 bases between the two ends. The CDR3 reads CASSLGNRPNEKLFF. The CDR3 DNA reads TGTGCCAGCAGCTTGGGGAACAGACCTAATGAAAAACTGTTTTTT.

In this sample, this clonotype turned up a few times. The chain uses TRBV7-2 and TRBJ1-1; D perhaps matches TRBD1 (5 bases). Germline V gene lookup returns CDR1 SGHTA and CDR2 FQGNSA. The CDR3 runs 14 residues. The V gene lost 5 bases and the J gene lost 0 bases, with 10 bases spanning the gap. CDR3 amino acids: CASSEGPLNTEAFF. CDR3 coding DNA: TGTGCCAGCAGCGAGGGACCGTTGAACACTGAAGCTTTCTTT.

This clonotype was detected a few times. J is TRBJ2-5 and V is TRBV25-1; 9 nucleotides align to TRBD1. The CDR3 is 16 amino acids. The V segment lost 5 bases and the J segment 2 bases; nucleotides outside the gene matches: 9. Germline V CDR1 and CDR2: MGHDK, SYGVNS. This chain's CDR3 is CASSPQGGQGQETQYF. The DNA of the CDR3 is TGTGCCAGCAGTCCTCAAGGGGGACAGGGTCAAGAGACCCAGTACTTC.

This clonotype has at least ten counts. This chain links TRBV12-5 with TRBJ2-1, with TRBD2 matching 8 bases. Per germline, CDR1 LGHNT and CDR2 FRNRAP. The CDR3 has 15 residues. The ends lost 6 bases at V and 2 bases at J; junction bases unmatched: 6. The CDR3 spells CASGPKAGAYNEQFF. CDR3 nucleotides: TGTGCTAGTGGGCCAAAAGCGGGGGCCTACAATGAGCAGTTCTTC. Using reference TRBV12-5 and TRBJ2-1 for the parts outside the CDR3, the full variable domain is DARVTQTPRHKVTEMGQEVTMRCQPILGHNTVFWYRQTMMQGLELLAYFRNRAPLDDSGMPKDRFSAEMPDATLATLKIQPSEPRDSAVYFCASGPKAGAYNEQFFGPGTRLTVL.

This clonotype appeared many times. The rearrangement uses TRBV19 and TRBJ2-1, with D possibly being TRBD1 or TRBD2 (5 bases each). V was shortened by 5 bases and J by 8 bases, with 22 bases between the two germline ends. CDR3 size: 16 residues. In germline, CDR1 is LNHDA, CDR2 SQIVND (reference sequence). The CDR3 coding sequence is TGTGCCAGTAGTCCCGGGGCCAGGGCCCCCTCAGATGAGCAGTTCTTC. It specifies CASSPGARAPSDEQFF.

The rearrangement uses TRBV10-3 and TRBJ2-7; a weak D match, TRBD1 (6 bases). Germline V gene lookup returns CDR1 ENHRY and CDR2 SYGVKD. Trimming took 8 bases from V and 2 from J, leaving 13 bases between them. The CDR3 consists of 13 residues. CDR3 sequence: CAIGNREAYEQYF. The DNA for the CDR3 is TGTGCCATCGGGAACAGGGAAGCCTACGAGCAGTACTTC.

This clonotype was recorded many times. The gene calls are TRBV30 and TRBJ2-2; D is possibly TRBD2 (5 bases). The V gene's germline CDR1 is GTSNPN and CDR2 SVGIG (reference sequence). The V and J ends lost 0 bases and 7 bases respectively, with 6 bases between them. The CDR3 is made up of 12 amino acids. CDR3 sequence (DNA): TGTGCCTGGAGTGTACTAGGCGGGGAGCTGTTTTTT. This codes for CAWSVLGGELFF. The full variable domain, in which reference TRBV30 and TRBJ2-2 provide the parts outside the CDR3, is SQTIHQWPATLVQPVGSPLSLECTVEGTSNPNLYWYRQAAGRGLQLLFYSVGIGQISSEVPQNLSASRPQDRQFILSSKKLLLSDSGFYLCAWSVLGGELFFGEGSRLTVL.

The V gene is TRBV24-1, the J gene TRBJ2-1, with D possibly TRBD2 on 6 matching bases. Germline CDR1 and CDR2: KGHDR and SFDVKD. Trimming shortened V by 4 bases and J by 10 bases, and 13 bases separated the two germline ends. The length of the CDR3 is 13 residues. CDR3 region: CATSDLTRGEQFF. CDR3 bases: TGTGCCACCAGTGACCTCACCCGGGGGGAGCAGTTCTTC.